This T cell receptor beta chain was obtained from a study of T cell responses to AZD1222 COVID-19 vaccine. Regarding the study as a whole: Repertoires were sampled only after the peak T cell response. Two AZD1222 administrations were followed by greater Spike-specific TCR breadth and depth. Most donors were white British, females outnumbered males, and clonal diversity was possibly underestimated.

Only in-frame clones appear in the TCRdb table, and some are missing; sequencing was by immunoSEQ multiplex PCR. The table records some 190,000 clones, roughly 94% of them present only once. Germline CDR1 reads SEHNR; CDR2 reads FQNEAQ (reference sequence). The CDR3 is 14 residues long. V lost 3 bases, J lost 4 bases, and 4 bases stayed unmatched. As to this clone: Its antigen is undetermined.

This sequence originates from an adult who received the MenACWY meningococcal vaccine as a control. J is TRBJ2-5 and V is TRBV7-9; 8 bases align to TRBD1. Specimen: peripheral blood, collected 28 days after the second dose of the MenACWY control vaccine. For the CDR3, the DNA is TGTGCCAGCAGCTTCGGGACAGGCGGAGAGACCCAGTACTTC. This codes for CASSFGTGGETQYF.